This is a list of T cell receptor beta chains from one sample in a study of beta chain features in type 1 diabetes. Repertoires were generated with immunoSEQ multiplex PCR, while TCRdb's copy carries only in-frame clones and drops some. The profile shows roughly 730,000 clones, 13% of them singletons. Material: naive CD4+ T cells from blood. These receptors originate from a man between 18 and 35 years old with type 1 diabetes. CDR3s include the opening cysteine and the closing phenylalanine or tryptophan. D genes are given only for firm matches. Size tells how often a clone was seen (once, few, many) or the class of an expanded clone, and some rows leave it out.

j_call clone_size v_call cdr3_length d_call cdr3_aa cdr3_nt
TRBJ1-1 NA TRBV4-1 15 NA CASSQEEWRAAEAFF TGCGCCAGCAGCCAAGAGGAGTGGCGGGCCGCTGAAGCTTTCTTT
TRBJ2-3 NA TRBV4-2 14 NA CASSQAISTDTQYF TGTGCCAGCAGCCAAGCAATTAGCACAGATACGCAGTATTTT
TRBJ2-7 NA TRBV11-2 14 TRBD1 CASSPGQGLYEQYF TGTGCCAGCAGCCCGGGACAGGGGTTATACGAGCAGTACTTC
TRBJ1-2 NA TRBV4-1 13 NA CASSRERNYGYTF TGCGCCAGCAGCCGTGAGCGCAACTATGGCTACACCTTC
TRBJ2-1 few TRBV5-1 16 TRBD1 CASSSVFDRGYNEQFF TGCGCCAGCAGCTCGGTATTTGACAGGGGCTACAATGAGCAGTTCTTC
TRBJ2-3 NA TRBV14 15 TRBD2 CASSQGPGGPDTQYF TGTGCCAGCAGCCAAGGTCCGGGGGGGCCAGATACGCAGTATTTT
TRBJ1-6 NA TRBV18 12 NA CASSTQGKALHF TGTGCCAGCTCAACTCAGGGTAAGGCCCTCCACTTT
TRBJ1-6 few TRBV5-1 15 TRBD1 CASSLLTGDNSPLHF TGCGCCAGCAGCTTGTTGACAGGGGATAATTCACCCCTCCACTTT
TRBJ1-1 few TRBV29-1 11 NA CSVPGGTEAFF TGCAGCGTTCCGGGGGGAACTGAAGCTTTCTTT
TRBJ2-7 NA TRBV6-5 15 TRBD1 CASTTRTGGRFEQYF TGTGCCAGCACCACCAGGACAGGGGGCCGTTTCGAGCAGTACTTC
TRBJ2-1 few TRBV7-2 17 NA CASSSWGAASSYNEQFF TGTGCCAGCAGCTCATGGGGCGCCGCCTCCTCCTACAATGAGCAGTTCTTC
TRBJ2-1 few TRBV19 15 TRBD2 CASSGTSGAHKEQFF TGTGCCAGTAGTGGAACTAGCGGGGCCCACAAGGAGCAGTTCTTC
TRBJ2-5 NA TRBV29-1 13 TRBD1 CSVGTGVGETQYF TGCAGCGTTGGTACAGGGGTTGGAGAGACCCAGTACTTC
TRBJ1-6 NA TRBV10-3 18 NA CAISGGTGYGGDNSPLHF TGTGCCATCAGTGGAGGCACCGGTTACGGCGGTGATAATTCACCCCTCCACTTT
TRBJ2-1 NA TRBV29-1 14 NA CSGREFNSYNEQFF TGCAGTGGCCGGGAGTTTAACTCCTACAATGAGCAGTTCTTC
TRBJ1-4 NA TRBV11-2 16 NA CASSLDLPGLGEKLFF TGTGCCAGCAGCTTAGATTTGCCAGGGTTGGGTGAAAAACTGTTTTTT
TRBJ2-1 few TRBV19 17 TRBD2 CASSIGPTSGAANEQFF TGTGCCAGTAGTATAGGGCCGACTAGCGGGGCTGCTAATGAGCAGTTCTTC
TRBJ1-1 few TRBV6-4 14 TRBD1 CASSADRASTEAFF TGTGCCAGCAGTGCTGACAGGGCAAGCACTGAAGCTTTCTTT
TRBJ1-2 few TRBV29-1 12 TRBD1 CSVERQGGGYTF TGCAGCGTTGAAAGACAGGGGGGTGGCTACACCTTC
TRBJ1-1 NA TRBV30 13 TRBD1 CACSGGQATEAFF TGTGCCTGCTCAGGGGGCCAGGCCACTGAAGCTTTCTTT
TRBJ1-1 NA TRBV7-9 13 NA CASSFEENTEAFF TGTGCCAGCAGCTTCGAAGAGAACACTGAAGCTTTCTTT
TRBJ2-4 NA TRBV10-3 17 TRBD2 CAINPGLAGMAKNIQYF TGTGCCATCAACCCCGGACTAGCGGGGATGGCCAAAAACATTCAGTACTTC
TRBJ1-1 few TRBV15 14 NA CATSSFGLGEVAFF TGTGCCACCAGCTCTTTCGGACTCGGGGAGGTGGCTTTCTTT
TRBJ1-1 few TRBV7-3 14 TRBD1 CASSSTTGAQEAFF TGTGCCAGCAGCTCCACCACAGGGGCGCAGGAAGCTTTCTTT
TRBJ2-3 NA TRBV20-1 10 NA CSARADTQYF TGCAGTGCTCGGGCAGATACGCAGTATTTT
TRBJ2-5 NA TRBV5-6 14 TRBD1 CASSSGTVKETQYF TGTGCCAGCAGCTCCGGGACAGTAAAGGAGACCCAGTACTTC
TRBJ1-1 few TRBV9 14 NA CASSLREGRAEAFF TGTGCCAGCAGCCTGAGAGAAGGCCGGGCTGAAGCTTTCTTT
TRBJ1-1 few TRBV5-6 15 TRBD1 CASSLTDRGNTEAFF TGTGCCAGCAGCCTTACAGACAGGGGGAACACTGAAGCTTTCTTT
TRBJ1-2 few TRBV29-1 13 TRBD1 CGTGEPSGYGYTF TGTGGGACAGGAGAGCCTTCTGGCTATGGCTACACCTTC
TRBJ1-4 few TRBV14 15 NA CASSQSATGREKLFF TGTGCCAGCAGCCAATCGGCGACCGGACGGGAAAAACTGTTTTTT
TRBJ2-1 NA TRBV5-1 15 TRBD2 CASKTSGGTYNEQFF TGCGCCAGCAAGACTAGCGGGGGGACATACAATGAGCAGTTCTTC
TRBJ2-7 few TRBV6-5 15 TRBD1 CASSAPGQGAYEQYF TGTGCCAGCAGTGCCCCCGGACAGGGAGCCTACGAGCAGTACTTC
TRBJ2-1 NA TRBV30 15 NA CAWSGRGGTYNEQFF TGTGCCTGGAGTGGGAGGGGGGGCACCTACAATGAGCAGTTCTTC
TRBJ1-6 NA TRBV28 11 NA CASSLRQDLHF TGTGCCAGCAGTTTAAGGCAGGACCTCCACTTT
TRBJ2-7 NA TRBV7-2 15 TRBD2 CASRIGRAVSYEQYF TGTGCCAGCAGAATAGGGAGGGCAGTCTCCTACGAGCAGTACTTC
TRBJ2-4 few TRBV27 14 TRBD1 CASSPDRGRNIQYF TGTGCCAGCAGCCCGGACAGGGGGCGAAACATTCAGTACTTC